These T cell receptor beta chains were read from a single sample in a study of T cell repertoires in cytomegalovirus infection. From the reads, TCRdb called clonotypes with MiXCR, one entry per CDR3 protein. The profile shows 450,000 to 600,000 distinct CDR3 sequences, about two fifths of them singletons. These receptors' antigens are unknown. Sequencing was performed on cultured PBMCs, taken from culture after CMV antigen stimulation. Receptor source: a human donor in good health (CMV status not recorded). Some clones in this sample may be carry-over from other donors' samples. Both conserved end residues are part of each CDR3. The order of the fields is J gene, V gene, CDR3 length, clone size, D gene, CDR3 protein, CDR3 DNA. The D gene is left open where the match is weak. Size is omitted from some rows. Given values are once, few, many or a class for expanded clones.

TRBJ1-4 | TRBV7-2 | 15 | NA | NA | CASSIQGTTNEKLFF | TGTGCCAGCAGCATACAGGGAACGACTAATGAAAAACTGTTTTTT
TRBJ2-1 | TRBV10-3 | 18 | few | TRBD2 | CAIRRGLAGPLPYNEQFF | TGTGCCATCAGACGCGGGCTAGCGGGCCCTCTCCCCTACAATGAGCAGTTCTTC
TRBJ2-5 | TRBV7-2 | 14 | few | TRBD2 | CASSFPGGEETQYF | TGTGCCAGCAGCTTTCCCGGGGGGGAAGAGACCCAGTACTTC
TRBJ2-7 | TRBV19 | 14 | once | NA | CASSPLLVPLEQYF | TGTGCCAGTAGTCCCCTACTAGTTCCCCTCGAGCAGTACTTC
TRBJ2-1 | TRBV28 | 12 | NA | NA | CASTNAYNEQFF | TGTGCCAGCACCAACGCCTACAATGAGCAGTTCTTC
TRBJ1-1 | TRBV6-2/TRBV6-3 | 14 | NA | NA | CASSYLSGQNEAFF | TGTGCCAGCAGTTACCTTTCCGGGCAGAATGAAGCTTTCTTT
TRBJ2-1 | TRBV23-1 | 13 | NA | TRBD2 | CASRAGGLDEQFF | TGCGCCAGCCGAGCGGGAGGGCTAGATGAGCAGTTCTTC
TRBJ1-2 | TRBV12-5 | 14 | NA | NA | CASGTDGRDYGYTF | TGTGCTAGTGGAACGGACGGAAGGGACTATGGCTACACCTTC
TRBJ2-3 | TRBV7-4 | 12 | few | TRBD2 | CASSAGEDTQYF | TGTGCCAGCAGCGCGGGAGAAGATACGCAGTATTTT
TRBJ2-2 | TRBV7-8 | 15 | NA | NA | CASSLVRRVGGELFF | TGTGCCAGCAGCTTAGTTCGCAGGGTTGGCGGGGAGCTGTTTTTT
TRBJ1-4 | TRBV5-1 | 14 | NA | NA | CASSSEGTNEKLFF | TGCGCCAGCAGCTCGGAGGGGACTAATGAAAAACTGTTTTTT
TRBJ2-1 | TRBV7-9 | 14 | NA | TRBD2 | CASRTSGEYNEQFF | TGTGCCAGCAGGACTAGCGGGGAGTACAATGAGCAGTTCTTC
TRBJ1-2 | TRBV29-1 | 14 | NA | NA | CSVDRVPGTDGYTF | TGCAGCGTTGACCGAGTCCCAGGGACGGATGGCTACACCTTC
TRBJ2-1 | TRBV5-1 | 16 | NA | NA | CASSLGGGGAYNEQFF | TGCGCCAGCAGCTTGGGGGGCGGAGGGGCCTACAATGAGCAGTTCTTC
TRBJ1-3 | TRBV7-2 | 15 | few | NA | CASSGAGTSGNTIYF | TGTGCCAGCAGCGGCGCCGGGACTTCTGGAAACACCATATATTTT
TRBJ2-7 | TRBV11-2 | 18 | few | TRBD2 | CASSRTSGGAPPHYEQYF | TGTGCCAGCAGCCGGACTAGCGGGGGGGCTCCCCCTCACTACGAGCAGTACTTC
TRBJ2-1 | TRBV6-2/TRBV6-3 | 18 | NA | NA | CASSYSISTEWRRAEQFF | TGTGCCAGCAGTTACTCGATTTCAACTGAATGGAGGCGGGCTGAGCAGTTCTTC
TRBJ2-1 | TRBV5-1 | 15 | NA | NA | CASSRNPGSSNEQFF | TGCGCCAGCAGCCGGAACCCGGGGTCCAGCAATGAGCAGTTCTTC
TRBJ2-3 | TRBV6-6 | 14 | NA | TRBD1 | CASSWDREADTQYF | TGTGCCAGCAGTTGGGACAGGGAGGCAGATACGCAGTATTTT
TRBJ2-3 | TRBV7-9 | 15 | NA | TRBD2 | CASSSLLAGADTQYF | TGTGCCAGCAGCTCATTACTAGCGGGGGCAGATACGCAGTATTTT
TRBJ2-7 | TRBV28 | 15 | NA | NA | CASITSHEGNYEQYF | TGTGCCAGCATTACCTCACATGAGGGGAACTACGAGCAGTACTTC
TRBJ2-1 | TRBV7-2 | 15 | NA | TRBD2 | CASSFTLAGGNEQFF | TGTGCCAGCAGCTTTACCCTAGCGGGAGGCAATGAGCAGTTCTTC
TRBJ2-3 | TRBV9 | 14 | NA | TRBD2 | CASSVGGGDDTQYF | TGTGCCAGCAGCGTAGGCGGGGGTGACGATACGCAGTATTTT
TRBJ2-2 | TRBV5-4 | 15 | few | NA | CASAIGGGSTGELFF | TGTGCCAGCGCCATTGGAGGCGGATCAACCGGGGAGCTGTTTTTT
TRBJ2-3 | TRBV19 | 14 | NA | TRBD2 | CASNTGGGTDTQYF | TGTGCCAGTAACACGGGAGGGGGGACAGATACGCAGTATTTT
TRBJ2-2 | TRBV6-1 | 14 | few | NA | CASSEYAPTGELFF | TGTGCCAGCAGTGAATATGCGCCCACCGGGGAGCTGTTTTTT
TRBJ2-1 | TRBV20-1 | 13 | NA | NA | CSARDPGRDEQFF | TGCAGTGCTAGAGATCCAGGGAGAGATGAGCAGTTCTTC
TRBJ1-2 | TRBV2 | 13 | NA | TRBD1 | CASSQDRAYGYTF | TGTGCCAGCAGCCAAGACAGGGCCTATGGCTACACCTTC
TRBJ2-3 | TRBV7-2 | 14 | NA | NA | CASSLATNTDTQYF | TGTGCCAGCAGCTTAGCTACTAACACAGATACGCAGTATTTT
TRBJ2-7 | TRBV7-2 | 18 | NA | NA | CASSFRGGGEGVSYEQYF | TGTGCCAGCAGCTTCAGAGGGGGCGGGGAGGGAGTCTCCTACGAGCAGTACTTC
TRBJ2-2 | TRBV7-9 | 15 | NA | TRBD1 | CARGTGPGDTGELFF | TGTGCCAGAGGGACAGGGCCGGGGGACACCGGGGAGCTGTTTTTT
TRBJ2-5 | TRBV7-6 | 14 | few | NA | CASSPRGAAETQYF | TGTGCCAGCAGCCCTCGTGGGGCTGCGGAGACCCAGTACTTC